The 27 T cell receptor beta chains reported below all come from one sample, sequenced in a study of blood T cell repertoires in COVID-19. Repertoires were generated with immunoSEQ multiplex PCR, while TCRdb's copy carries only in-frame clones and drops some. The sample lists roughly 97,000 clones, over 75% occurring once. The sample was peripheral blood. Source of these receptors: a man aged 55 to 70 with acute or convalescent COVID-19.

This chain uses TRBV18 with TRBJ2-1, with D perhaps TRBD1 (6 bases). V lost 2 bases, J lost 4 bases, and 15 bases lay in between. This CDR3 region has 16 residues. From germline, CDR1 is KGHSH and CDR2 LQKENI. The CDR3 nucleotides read TGTGCCAGCTCACCAGGGGGCCGGGGTCGGTACAATGAGCAGTTCTTC. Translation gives CASSPGGRGRYNEQFF.

The CDR3 DNA reads TGTGCCAGCAGTTACTCGAACCGGGGTCAGCCCCAGCATTTT. It codes for CASSYSNRGQPQHF. The chain combines TRBV6-5 with TRBJ1-5, with no clear D. In germline, CDR1 is MNHEY, CDR2 SVGAGI. V was clipped by 0 bases and J by 6 bases, with 9 bases between them. The CDR3 extends over 14 amino acids.

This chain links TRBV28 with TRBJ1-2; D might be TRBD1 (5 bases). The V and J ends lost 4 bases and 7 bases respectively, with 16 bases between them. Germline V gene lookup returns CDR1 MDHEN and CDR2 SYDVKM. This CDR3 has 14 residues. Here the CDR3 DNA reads TGTGCCAGCAGTTCCACCCACAGGTCGAGTGGCTACACCTTC. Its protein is CASSSTHRSSGYTF.

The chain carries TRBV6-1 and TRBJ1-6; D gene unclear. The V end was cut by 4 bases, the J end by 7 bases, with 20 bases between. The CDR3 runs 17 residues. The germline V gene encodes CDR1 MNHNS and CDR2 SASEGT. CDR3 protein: CASSAVSPRSYNSPLHF. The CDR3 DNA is TGTGCCAGCAGTGCCGTTAGTCCTAGGTCTTACAATTCACCCCTCCACTTT.

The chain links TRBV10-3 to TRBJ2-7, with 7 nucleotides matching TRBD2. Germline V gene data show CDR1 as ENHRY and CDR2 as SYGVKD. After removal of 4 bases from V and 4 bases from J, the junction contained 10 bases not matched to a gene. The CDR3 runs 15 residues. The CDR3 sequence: CAISGGGGGLYEQYF. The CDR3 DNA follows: TGTGCCATCAGTGGGGGGGGAGGAGGATTGTACGAGCAGTACTTC.

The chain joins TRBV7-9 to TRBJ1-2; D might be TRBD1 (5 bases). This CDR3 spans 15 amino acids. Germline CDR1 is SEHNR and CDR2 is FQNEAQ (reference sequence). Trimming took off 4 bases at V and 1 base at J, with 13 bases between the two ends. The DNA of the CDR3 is TGTGCCAGCAGCTCAACAAAGACAGATAACTATGGCTACACCTTC. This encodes CASSSTKTDNYGYTF. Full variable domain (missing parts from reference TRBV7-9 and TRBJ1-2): DTGVSQNPRHKITKRGQNVTFRCDPISEHNRLYWYRQTLGQGPEFLTYFQNEAQLEKSRLLSDRFSAERPKGSFSTLEIQRTEQGDSAMYLCASSSTKTDNYGYTFGSGTRLTVV.

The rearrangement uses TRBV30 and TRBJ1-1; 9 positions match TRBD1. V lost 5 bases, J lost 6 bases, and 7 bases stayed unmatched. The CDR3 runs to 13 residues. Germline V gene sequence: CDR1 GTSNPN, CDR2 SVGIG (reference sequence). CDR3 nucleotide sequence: TGTGCCTGGGAGACAGGGGGGGGTTCTGAAGCTTTCTTT. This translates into CAWETGGGSEAFF.

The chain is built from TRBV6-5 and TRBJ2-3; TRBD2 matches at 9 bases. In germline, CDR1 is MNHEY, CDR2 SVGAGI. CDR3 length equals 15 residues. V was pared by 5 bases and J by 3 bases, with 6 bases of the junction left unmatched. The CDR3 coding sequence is TGTGCCAGCAGTCTCATAGCGGGGGAAACAGATACGCAGTATTTT. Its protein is CASSLIAGETDTQYF.

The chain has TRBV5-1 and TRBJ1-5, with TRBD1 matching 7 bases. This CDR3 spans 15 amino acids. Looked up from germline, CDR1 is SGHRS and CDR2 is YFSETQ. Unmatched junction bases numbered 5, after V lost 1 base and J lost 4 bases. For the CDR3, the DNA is TGCGCCAGCAGCTTGACAGGGGTGGGTAATCAGCCCCAGCATTTT. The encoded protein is CASSLTGVGNQPQHF.

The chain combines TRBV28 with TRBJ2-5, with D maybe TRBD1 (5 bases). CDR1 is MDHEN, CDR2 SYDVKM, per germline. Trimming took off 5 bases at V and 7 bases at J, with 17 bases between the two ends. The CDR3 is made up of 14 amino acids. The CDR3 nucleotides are TGTGCCAGCAGTGCGCGACAGCGATCGGGGACCCAGTACTTC. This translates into CASSARQRSGTQYF.

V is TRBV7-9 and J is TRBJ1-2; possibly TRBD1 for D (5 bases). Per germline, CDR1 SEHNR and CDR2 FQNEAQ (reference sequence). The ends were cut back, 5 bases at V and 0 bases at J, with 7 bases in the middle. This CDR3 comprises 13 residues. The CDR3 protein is CASSRTTNYGYTF. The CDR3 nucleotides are TGTGCCAGCAGCAGGACAACTAACTATGGCTACACCTTC. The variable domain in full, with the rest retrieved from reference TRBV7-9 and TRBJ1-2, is DTGVSQNPRHKITKRGQNVTFRCDPISEHNRLYWYRQTLGQGPEFLTYFQNEAQLEKSRLLSDRFSAERPKGSFSTLEIQRTEQGDSAMYLCASSRTTNYGYTFGSGTRLTVV.

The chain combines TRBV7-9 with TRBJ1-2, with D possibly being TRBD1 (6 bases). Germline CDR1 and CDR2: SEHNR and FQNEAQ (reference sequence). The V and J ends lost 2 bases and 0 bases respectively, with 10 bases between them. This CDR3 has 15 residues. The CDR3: CASSLTRGANYGYTF. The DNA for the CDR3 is TGTGCCAGCAGCTTAACCAGGGGTGCTAACTATGGCTACACCTTC.

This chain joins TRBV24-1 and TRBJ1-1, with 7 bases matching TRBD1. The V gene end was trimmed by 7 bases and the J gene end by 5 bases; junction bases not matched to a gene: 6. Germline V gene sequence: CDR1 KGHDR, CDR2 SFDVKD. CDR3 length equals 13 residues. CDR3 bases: TGTGCCACCAGAAACAGGGGCGATACTGAAGCTTTCTTT. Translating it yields CATRNRGDTEAFF.

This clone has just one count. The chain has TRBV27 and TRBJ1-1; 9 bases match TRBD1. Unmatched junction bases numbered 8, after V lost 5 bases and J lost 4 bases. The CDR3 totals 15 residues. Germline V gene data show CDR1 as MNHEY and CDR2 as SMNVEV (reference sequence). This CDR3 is CASSPTGGAGTEAFF. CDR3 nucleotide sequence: TGTGCCAGCAGTCCAACAGGGGGCGCGGGCACTGAAGCTTTCTTT.

The CDR3 nucleotides read TGTGCCAGCGGCGGAGGGGCCTATGAGCAGTTCTTC. Protein sequence: CASGGGAYEQFF. The chain recombines TRBV6-5 with TRBJ2-1, with a tentative D call TRBD2 (6 bases). This CDR3 contains 12 residues. V lost 8 bases, J lost 8 bases, and 13 bases lay in between. The germline gives CDR1 MNHEY, CDR2 SVGAGI.

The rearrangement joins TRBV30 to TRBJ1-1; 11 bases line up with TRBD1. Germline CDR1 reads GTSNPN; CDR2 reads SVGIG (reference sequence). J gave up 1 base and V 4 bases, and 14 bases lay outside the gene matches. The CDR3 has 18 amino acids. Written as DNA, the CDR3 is TGTGCCTGGATTGCCCCCGGGACAGGGGGGAGTAGGAACACTGAAGCTTTCTTT. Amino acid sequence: CAWIAPGTGGSRNTEAFF.

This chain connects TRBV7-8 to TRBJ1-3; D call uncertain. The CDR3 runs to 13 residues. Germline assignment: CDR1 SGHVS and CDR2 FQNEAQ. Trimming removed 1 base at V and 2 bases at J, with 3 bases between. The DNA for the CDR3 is TGTGCCAGCAGCTTAGGCGCTGGAAACACCATATATTTT. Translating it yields CASSLGAGNTIYF.

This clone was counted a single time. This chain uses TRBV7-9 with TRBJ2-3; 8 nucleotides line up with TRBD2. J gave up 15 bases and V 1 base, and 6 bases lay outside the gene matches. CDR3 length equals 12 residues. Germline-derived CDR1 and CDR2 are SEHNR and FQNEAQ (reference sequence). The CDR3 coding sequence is TGTGCCAGCAGCTTAGAGGCGGGGGGCAAATATTTT. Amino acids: CASSLEAGGKYF.

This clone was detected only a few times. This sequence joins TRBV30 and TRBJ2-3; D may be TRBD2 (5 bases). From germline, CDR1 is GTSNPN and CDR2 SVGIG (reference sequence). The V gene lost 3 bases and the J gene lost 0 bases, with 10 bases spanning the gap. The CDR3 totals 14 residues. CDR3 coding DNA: TGTGCCTGGAGGAGAGGGTACAGCACAGATACGCAGTATTTT. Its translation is CAWRRGYSTDTQYF.

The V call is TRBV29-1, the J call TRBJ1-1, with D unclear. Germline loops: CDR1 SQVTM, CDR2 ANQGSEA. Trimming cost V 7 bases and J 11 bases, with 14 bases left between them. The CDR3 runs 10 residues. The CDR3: CSAGSEKAFF. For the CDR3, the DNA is TGCAGCGCGGGATCCGAGAAGGCTTTCTTT.

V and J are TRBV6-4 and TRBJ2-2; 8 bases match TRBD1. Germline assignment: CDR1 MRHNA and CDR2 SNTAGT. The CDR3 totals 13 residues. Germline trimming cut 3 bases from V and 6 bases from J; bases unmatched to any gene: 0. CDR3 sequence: CASSEQGAGELFF. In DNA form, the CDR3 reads TGTGCCAGCAGTGAACAGGGGGCCGGGGAGCTGTTTTTT.

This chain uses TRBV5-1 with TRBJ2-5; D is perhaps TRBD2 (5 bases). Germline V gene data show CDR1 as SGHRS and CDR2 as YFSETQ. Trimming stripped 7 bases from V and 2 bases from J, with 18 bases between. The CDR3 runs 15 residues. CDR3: CASLGSTTQQETQYF. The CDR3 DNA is TGCGCCAGCTTAGGTTCGACTACCCAGCAAGAGACCCAGTACTTC.

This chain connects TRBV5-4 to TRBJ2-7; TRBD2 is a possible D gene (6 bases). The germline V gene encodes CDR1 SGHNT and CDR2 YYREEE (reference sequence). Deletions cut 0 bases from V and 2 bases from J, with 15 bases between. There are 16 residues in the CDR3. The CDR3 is CASSLGGGGGPYEQYV. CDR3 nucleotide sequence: TGTGCCAGCAGCTTGGGGGGAGGTGGCGGGCCCTACGAGCAGTACGTC.

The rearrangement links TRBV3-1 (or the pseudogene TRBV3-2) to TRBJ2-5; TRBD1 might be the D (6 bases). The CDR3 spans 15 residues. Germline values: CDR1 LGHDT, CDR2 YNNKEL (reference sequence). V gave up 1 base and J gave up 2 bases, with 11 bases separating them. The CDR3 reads CASSQVGRGQETQYF. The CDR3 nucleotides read TGTGCCAGCAGCCAAGTAGGCAGGGGACAAGAGACCCAGTACTTC.

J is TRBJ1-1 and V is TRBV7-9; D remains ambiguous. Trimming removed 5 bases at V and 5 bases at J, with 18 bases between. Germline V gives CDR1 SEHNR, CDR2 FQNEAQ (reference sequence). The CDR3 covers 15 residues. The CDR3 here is CASSLTEGFGTEAFF. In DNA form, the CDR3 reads TGTGCCAGCAGCCTTACTGAGGGTTTCGGGACTGAAGCTTTCTTT.

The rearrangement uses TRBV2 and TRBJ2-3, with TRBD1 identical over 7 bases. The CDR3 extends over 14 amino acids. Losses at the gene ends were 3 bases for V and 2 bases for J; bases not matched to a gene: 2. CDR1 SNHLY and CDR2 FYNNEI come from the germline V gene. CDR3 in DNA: TGTGCCAGCAGTGACGGGACAGCCACAGATACGCAGTATTTT. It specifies CASSDGTATDTQYF.

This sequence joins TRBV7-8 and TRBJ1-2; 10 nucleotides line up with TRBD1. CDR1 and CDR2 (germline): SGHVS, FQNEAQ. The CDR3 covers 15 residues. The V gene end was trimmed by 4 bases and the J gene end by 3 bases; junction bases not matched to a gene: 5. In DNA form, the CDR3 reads TGTGCCAGCAGCTCTCGGGACAGGGGCTACTATGGCTACACCTTC. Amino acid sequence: CASSSRDRGYYGYTF.